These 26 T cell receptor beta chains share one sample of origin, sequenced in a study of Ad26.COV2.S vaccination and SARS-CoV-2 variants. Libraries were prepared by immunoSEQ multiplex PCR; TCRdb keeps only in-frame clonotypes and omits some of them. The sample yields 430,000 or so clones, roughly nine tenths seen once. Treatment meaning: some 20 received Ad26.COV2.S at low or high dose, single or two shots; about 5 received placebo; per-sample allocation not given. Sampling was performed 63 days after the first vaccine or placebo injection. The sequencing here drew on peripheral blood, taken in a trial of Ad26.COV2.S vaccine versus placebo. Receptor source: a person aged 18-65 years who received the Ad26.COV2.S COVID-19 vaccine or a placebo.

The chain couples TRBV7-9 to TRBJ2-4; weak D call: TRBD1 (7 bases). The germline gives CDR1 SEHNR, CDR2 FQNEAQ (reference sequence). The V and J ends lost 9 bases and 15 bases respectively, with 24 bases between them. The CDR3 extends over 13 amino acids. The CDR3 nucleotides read TGTGCCAGTCTCCTCAGGGGGGCTAGCAAAATGTACTTC. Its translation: CASLLRGASKMYF.

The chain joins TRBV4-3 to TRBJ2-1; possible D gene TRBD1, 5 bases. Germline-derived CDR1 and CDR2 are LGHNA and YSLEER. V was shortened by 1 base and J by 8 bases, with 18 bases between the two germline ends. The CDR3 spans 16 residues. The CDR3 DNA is TGCGCCAGCAGCCAAGGGTGGGCAGGGCGTATGGATGAGCAGTTCTTC. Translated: CASSQGWAGRMDEQFF.

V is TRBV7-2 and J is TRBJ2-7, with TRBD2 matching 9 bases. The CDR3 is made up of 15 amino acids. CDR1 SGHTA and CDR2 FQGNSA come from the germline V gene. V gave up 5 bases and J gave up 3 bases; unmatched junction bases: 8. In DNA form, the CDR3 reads TGTGCCAGCAGCGTTATAGCGGGGGCTGGCTACGAGCAGTACTTC. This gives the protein CASSVIAGAGYEQYF.

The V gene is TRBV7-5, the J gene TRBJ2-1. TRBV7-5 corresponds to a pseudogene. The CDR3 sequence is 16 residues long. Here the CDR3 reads CARSLVSRTGRDEQFF. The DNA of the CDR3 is TGTGCCAGAAGCTTAGTGTCGCGAACCGGGCGAGATGAGCAGTTCTTC.

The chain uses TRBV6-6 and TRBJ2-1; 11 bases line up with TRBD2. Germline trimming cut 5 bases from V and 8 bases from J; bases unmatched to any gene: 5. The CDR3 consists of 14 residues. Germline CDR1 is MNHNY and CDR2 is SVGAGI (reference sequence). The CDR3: CASSARLAGHEQFF. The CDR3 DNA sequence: TGTGCCAGCAGTGCCAGACTAGCGGGGCATGAGCAGTTCTTC.

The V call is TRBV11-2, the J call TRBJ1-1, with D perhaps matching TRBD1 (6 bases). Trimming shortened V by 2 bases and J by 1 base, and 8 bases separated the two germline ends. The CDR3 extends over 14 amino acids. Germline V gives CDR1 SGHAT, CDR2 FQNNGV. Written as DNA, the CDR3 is TGTGCCAGCAGCTTAATGACAGGGAACACTGAAGCTTTCTTT. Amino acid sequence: CASSLMTGNTEAFF. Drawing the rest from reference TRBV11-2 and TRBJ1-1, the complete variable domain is EAGVAQSPRYKIIEKRQSVAFWCNPISGHATLYWYQQILGQGPKLLIQFQNNGVVDDSQLPKDRFSAERLKGVDSTLKIQPAKLEDSAVYLCASSLMTGNTEAFFGQGTRLTVV.

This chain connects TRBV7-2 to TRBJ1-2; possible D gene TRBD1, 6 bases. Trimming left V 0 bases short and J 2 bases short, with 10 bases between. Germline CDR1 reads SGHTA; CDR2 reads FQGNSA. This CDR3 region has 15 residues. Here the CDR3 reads CASSLASQGNYGYTF. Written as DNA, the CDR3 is TGTGCCAGCAGCTTAGCGTCCCAGGGGAACTATGGCTACACCTTC.

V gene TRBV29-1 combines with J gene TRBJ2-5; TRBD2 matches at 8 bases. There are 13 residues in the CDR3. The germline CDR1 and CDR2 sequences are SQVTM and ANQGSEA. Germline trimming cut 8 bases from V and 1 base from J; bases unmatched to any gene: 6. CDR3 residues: CSLVAGFQETQYF. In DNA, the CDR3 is TGCAGCCTTGTAGCGGGATTCCAAGAGACCCAGTACTTC.

The CDR3 loop reads CASSQEAGRGRELFF. CDR3 bases: TGCGCCAGCAGCCAAGAAGCAGGCCGGGGAAGGGAGCTGTTTTTT. V is TRBV4-1 and J is TRBJ2-2, with a weak D call TRBD2 (5 bases). Germline lookup yields CDR1 MGHRA and CDR2 YSYEKL. The CDR3 length is 15 residues. The V and J ends lost 0 bases and 9 bases respectively, with 14 bases between them.

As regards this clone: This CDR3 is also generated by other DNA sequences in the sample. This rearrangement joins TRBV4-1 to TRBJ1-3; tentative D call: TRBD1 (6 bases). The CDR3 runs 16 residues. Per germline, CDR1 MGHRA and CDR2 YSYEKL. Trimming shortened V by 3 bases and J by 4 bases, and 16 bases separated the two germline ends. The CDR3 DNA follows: TGCGCCAGCAGCCAGTTACAGGGTATCACCGGAAACACCATATATTTT. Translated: CASSQLQGITGNTIYF.

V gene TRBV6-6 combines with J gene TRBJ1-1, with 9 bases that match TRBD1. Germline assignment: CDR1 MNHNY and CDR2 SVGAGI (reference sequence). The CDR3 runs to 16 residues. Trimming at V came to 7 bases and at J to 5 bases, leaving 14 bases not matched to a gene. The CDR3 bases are TGTGCCAGCATTACAGGGGGCGCATCCGTACCTACTGAAGCTTTCTTT. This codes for CASITGGASVPTEAFF.

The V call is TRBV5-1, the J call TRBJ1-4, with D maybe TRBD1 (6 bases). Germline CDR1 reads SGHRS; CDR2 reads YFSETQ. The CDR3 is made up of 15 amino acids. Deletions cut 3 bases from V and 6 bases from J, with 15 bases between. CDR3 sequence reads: CASSSGQTPDEKLFF. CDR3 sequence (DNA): TGCGCCAGCAGCTCCGGACAGACGCCGGATGAAAAACTGTTTTTT.

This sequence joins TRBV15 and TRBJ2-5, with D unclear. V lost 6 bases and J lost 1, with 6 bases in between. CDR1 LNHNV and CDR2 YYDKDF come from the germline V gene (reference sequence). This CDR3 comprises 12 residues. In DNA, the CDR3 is TGTGCCACCAGTTTGGGCCAAGAGACCCAGTACTTC. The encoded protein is CATSLGQETQYF. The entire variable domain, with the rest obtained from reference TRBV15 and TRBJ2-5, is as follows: DAMVIQNPRYQVTQFGKPVTLSCSQTLNHNVMYWYQQKSSQAPKLLFHYYDKDFNNEADTPDNFQSRRPNTSFCFLDIRSPGLGDTAMYLCATSLGQETQYFGPGTRLLVL.

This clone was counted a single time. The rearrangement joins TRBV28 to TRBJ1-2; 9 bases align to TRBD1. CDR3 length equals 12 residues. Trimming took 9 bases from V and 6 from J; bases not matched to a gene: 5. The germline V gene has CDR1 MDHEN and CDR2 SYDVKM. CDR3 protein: CASWDRAHGYTF. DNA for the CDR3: TGTGCCAGTTGGGACAGGGCCCATGGCTACACCTTC.

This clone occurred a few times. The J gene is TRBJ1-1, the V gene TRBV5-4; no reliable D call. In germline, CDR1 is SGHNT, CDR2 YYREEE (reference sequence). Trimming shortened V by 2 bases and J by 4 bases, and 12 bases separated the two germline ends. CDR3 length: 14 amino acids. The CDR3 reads CASSFEIVSTEAFF. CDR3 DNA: TGTGCCAGCAGCTTTGAGATAGTTTCCACTGAAGCTTTCTTT.

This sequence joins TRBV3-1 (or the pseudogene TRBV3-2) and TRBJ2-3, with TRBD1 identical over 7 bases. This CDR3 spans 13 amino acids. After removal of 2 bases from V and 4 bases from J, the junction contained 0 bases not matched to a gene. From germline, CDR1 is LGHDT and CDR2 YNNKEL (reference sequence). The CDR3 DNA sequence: TGTGCCAGCAGCCAACAGGGGGCAGATACGCAGTATTTT. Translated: CASSQQGADTQYF.

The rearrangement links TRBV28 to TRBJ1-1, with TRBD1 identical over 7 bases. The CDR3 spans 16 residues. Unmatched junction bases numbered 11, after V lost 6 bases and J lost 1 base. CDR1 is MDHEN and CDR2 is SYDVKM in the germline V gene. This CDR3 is CASSETGTIKNTEAFF. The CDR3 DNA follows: TGTGCCAGCAGCGAGACAGGGACGATAAAGAACACTGAAGCTTTCTTT.

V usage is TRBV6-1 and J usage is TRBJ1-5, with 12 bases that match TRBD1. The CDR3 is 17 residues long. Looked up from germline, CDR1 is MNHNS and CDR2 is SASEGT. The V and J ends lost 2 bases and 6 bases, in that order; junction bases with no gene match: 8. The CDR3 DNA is TGTGCCAGCAGTGAAAGGGTAGGGACAGGGGGCTCTCAGCCCCAGCATTTT. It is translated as CASSERVGTGGSQPQHF.

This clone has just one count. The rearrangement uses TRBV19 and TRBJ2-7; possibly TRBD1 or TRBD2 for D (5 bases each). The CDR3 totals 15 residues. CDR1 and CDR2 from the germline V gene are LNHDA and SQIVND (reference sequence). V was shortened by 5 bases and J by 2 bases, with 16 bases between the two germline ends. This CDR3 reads CASSRRTPSTYEQYF. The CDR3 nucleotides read TGTGCCAGTAGTCGGAGGACACCCTCTACCTACGAGCAGTACTTC.

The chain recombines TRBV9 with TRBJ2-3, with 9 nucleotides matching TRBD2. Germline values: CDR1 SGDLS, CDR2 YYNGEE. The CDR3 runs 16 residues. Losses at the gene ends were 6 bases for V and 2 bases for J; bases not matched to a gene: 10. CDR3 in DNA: TGTGCCAGCACCCCCGGTAGCGGGGGTTTCACAGATACGCAGTATTTT. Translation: CASTPGSGGFTDTQYF.

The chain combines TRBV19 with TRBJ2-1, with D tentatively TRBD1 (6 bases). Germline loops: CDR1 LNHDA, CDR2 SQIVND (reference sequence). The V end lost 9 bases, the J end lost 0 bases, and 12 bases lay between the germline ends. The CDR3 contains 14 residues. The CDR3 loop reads CASKRGGSYNEQFF. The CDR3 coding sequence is TGTGCCAGCAAGCGAGGGGGCTCCTACAATGAGCAGTTCTTC.

CDR3 loop: CASSPYGQSTDTQYF. As DNA, the CDR3 is TGTGCCAGCTCACCCTACGGACAGAGCACAGATACGCAGTATTTT. V usage is TRBV18 and J usage is TRBJ2-3, with D possibly TRBD1 on 6 matching bases. CDR1 KGHSH and CDR2 LQKENI come from the germline V gene. Trimming took 3 bases from V and 0 from J, leaving 10 bases between them. CDR3 length equals 15 residues.

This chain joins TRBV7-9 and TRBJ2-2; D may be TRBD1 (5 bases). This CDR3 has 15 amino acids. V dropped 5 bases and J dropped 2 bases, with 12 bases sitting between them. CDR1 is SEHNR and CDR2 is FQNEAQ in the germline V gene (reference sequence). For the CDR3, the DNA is TGTGCCAGCAGCCTCCAGGGCAGTAACACCGGGGAGCTGTTTTTT. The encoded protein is CASSLQGSNTGELFF.

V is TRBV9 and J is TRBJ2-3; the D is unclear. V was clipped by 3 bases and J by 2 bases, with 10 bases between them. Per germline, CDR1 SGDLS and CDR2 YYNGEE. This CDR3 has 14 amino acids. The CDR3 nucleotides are TGTGCCAGCAGCGAAGGTAGCCCCACAGATACGCAGTATTTT. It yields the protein CASSEGSPTDTQYF.

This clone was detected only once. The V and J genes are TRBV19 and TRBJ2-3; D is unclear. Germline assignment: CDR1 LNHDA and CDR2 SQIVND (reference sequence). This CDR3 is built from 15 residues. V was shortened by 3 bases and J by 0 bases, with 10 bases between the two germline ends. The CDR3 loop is CASSIGAASTDTQYF. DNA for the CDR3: TGTGCCAGTAGTATCGGTGCAGCTAGCACAGATACGCAGTATTTT.

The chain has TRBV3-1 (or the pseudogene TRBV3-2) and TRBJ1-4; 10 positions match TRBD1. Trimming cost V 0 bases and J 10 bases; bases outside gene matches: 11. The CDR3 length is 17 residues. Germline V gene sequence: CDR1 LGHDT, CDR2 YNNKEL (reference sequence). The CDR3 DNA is TGTGCCAGCAGCCAAGATGGAAGGGGACAGGGGTTCGGAAAACTGTTTTTT. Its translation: CASSQDGRGQGFGKLFF.